A single sample gave rise to the 7 T cell receptor beta chains below, sequenced in a study of OX40 agonist ivuxolimab in advanced cancers. The assay was immunoSEQ multiplex PCR, and TCRdb's table has in-frame clones only and misses some. Of more than 50,000 clones in the sample, more than 70% were seen once. Sequencing was performed on CD4+ or CD8+ T cells sorted from blood, taken in a trial of the OX40 agonist ivuxolimab. The receptors come from an adult with an advanced solid tumor such as melanoma, head and neck, liver or kidney cancer.

A few counts support this clone. The chain recombines TRBV10-3 with TRBJ1-5, with 7 nucleotides matching TRBD1. With 0 bases clipped from V and 6 bases from J, the junction kept 8 bases outside the gene matches. Germline values: CDR1 ENHRY, CDR2 SYGVKD. The CDR3 is 16 residues long. For the CDR3, the DNA is TGTGCCATCAGTGAGTCCTGGCCAGGGGGGGCTCAGCCCCAGCATTTT. As protein: CAISESWPGGAQPQHF.

The chain links TRBV7-3 to TRBJ2-2; TRBD2 matches 14 bases. Per germline, CDR1 SGHTA and CDR2 FQGTGA. The CDR3 totals 16 residues. J gave up 7 bases and V 3 bases, and 4 bases lay outside the gene matches. This CDR3 is CASSFGLAGGGGELFF. CDR3 bases: TGTGCCAGCAGCTTTGGACTAGCGGGAGGAGGCGGGGAGCTGTTTTTT.

This clone was seen only once. This chain connects TRBV6-1 to TRBJ2-3; TRBD2 is a possible D gene (5 bases). The V and J ends lost 4 bases and 2 bases respectively, with 13 bases between them. CDR3 size: 15 residues. CDR1 and CDR2 (germline): MNHNS, SASEGT. The CDR3 spells CASSVISGSTDTQYF. In DNA, the CDR3 is TGTGCCAGCAGTGTGATAAGCGGATCCACAGATACGCAGTATTTT.

This clone occurred once. The V and J genes are TRBV6-5 and TRBJ1-5; D may be TRBD1 (5 bases). The ends were cut back, 0 bases at V and 2 bases at J, with 11 bases in the middle. The CDR3 runs to 16 residues. Germline CDR1 is MNHEY and CDR2 is SVGAGI. In DNA form, the CDR3 reads TGTGCCAGCAGTTACTCGAGGGGTGCGGGCAATCAGCCCCAGCATTTT. Encoded protein: CASSYSRGAGNQPQHF.

V and J are TRBV27 and TRBJ1-3; tentatively, D is TRBD1 (5 bases). Germline V CDR1 and CDR2: MNHEY, SMNVEV (reference sequence). The CDR3 has 15 amino acids. The V and J ends lost 5 bases and 0 bases respectively, with 11 bases between them. The CDR3 DNA reads as TGTGCCAGCAGTGAGAGGGGCAACTCTGGAAACACCATATATTTT. It codes for CASSERGNSGNTIYF.

J is TRBJ2-6 and V is TRBV6-6; D is unresolved. The CDR3 is made up of 14 amino acids. V shed 4 bases and J shed 0 bases, with 4 bases lying between them. CDR1 MNHNY and CDR2 SVGAGI come from the germline V gene (reference sequence). In DNA form, the CDR3 reads TGTGCCAGCAGTTCCAACTCTGGGGCCAACGTCCTGACTTTC. It yields the protein CASSSNSGANVLTF.

This chain links TRBV6-6 with TRBJ1-5, with D hard to call. The germline V and J ends were trimmed by 6 bases and 8 bases, with 11 bases remaining between them. CDR3 length: 12 residues. Germline V gene data show CDR1 as MNHNY and CDR2 as SVGAGI (reference sequence). CDR3 sequence (DNA): TGTGCCAGCAGCTTTCCCGCAGAGCCCCAGCATTTT. Its protein is CASSFPAEPQHF.